These 13 T cell receptor beta chains share one sample of origin, sequenced in a study of ipilimumab plus nivolumab after autologous stem cell transplantation. Produced via immunoSEQ multiplex PCR; TCRdb's table is partial and in-frame only. The table includes 15,000 to 20,000 clones, roughly four fifths detected once. The sample consisted of PBMCs, taken in a trial of ipilimumab plus nivolumab as post-transplant consolidation. The receptor source for this set is a male donor with diffuse large B-cell lymphoma.

The chain has TRBV5-1 and TRBJ1-4, with D possibly matching TRBD1 (6 bases). The CDR3 has 14 amino acids. Germline loops: CDR1 SGHRS, CDR2 YFSETQ. V lost 0 bases to trimming and J lost 7 bases, with 10 bases between them. For the CDR3, the DNA is TGCGCCAGCAGCTTGGGAACAGGGTTTGAAAAACTGTTTTTT. Its translation: CASSLGTGFEKLFF.

The chain employs TRBV10-2 and TRBJ2-2; the D is unclear. The CDR3 runs to 13 residues. Germline V gene sequence: CDR1 WSHSY, CDR2 SAAADI. The germline V and J ends were trimmed by 6 bases and 2 bases, with 7 bases remaining between them. CDR3 in amino acids: CASRAPNTGELFF. The CDR3 DNA sequence: TGCGCCAGCAGGGCTCCTAACACCGGGGAGCTGTTTTTT.

This clone showed up just a few times. The gene calls are TRBV29-1 and TRBJ2-2, with 7 bases fitting TRBD1. Germline CDR1 is SQVTM and CDR2 is ANQGSEA. Germline trimming cut 3 bases from V and 4 bases from J; bases unmatched to any gene: 5. The length of the CDR3 is 14 residues. The chain's CDR3 is CSVDQGTVTGELFF. For the CDR3, the DNA is TGCAGCGTTGATCAGGGGACAGTCACCGGGGAGCTGTTTTTT.

The chain links TRBV27 to TRBJ1-1; possible D gene TRBD1, 5 bases. V gave up 3 bases and J gave up 6 bases, with 20 bases separating them. The CDR3 runs 16 residues. Germline values: CDR1 MNHEY, CDR2 SMNVEV (reference sequence). As DNA, the CDR3 is TGTGCCAGCAGTTTTTTAGGGGTTGGTCGTATTTCTGAAGCTTTCTTT. It is translated as CASSFLGVGRISEAFF.

CDR3 sequence (DNA): TGTGCCAGCAGTTCCGGGACAGACTATGGCTACACCTTC. It codes for CASSSGTDYGYTF. This chain joins TRBV6-5 and TRBJ1-2; 7 bases map to TRBD1. J gave up 3 bases and V 4 bases, and 2 bases lay outside the gene matches. This CDR3 contains 13 residues. In germline, CDR1 is MNHEY, CDR2 SVGAGI.

The V gene is TRBV18, the J gene TRBJ2-3; no clear D. Germline loops: CDR1 KGHSH, CDR2 LQKENI. V dropped 2 bases and J dropped 4 bases, with 10 bases sitting between them. There are 14 residues in the CDR3. The CDR3 spells CASSPSSRADTQYF. In DNA form, the CDR3 reads TGTGCCAGCTCACCAAGCTCTCGAGCAGATACGCAGTATTTT. Looking up the rest from reference TRBV18 and TRBJ2-3 gives the full variable domain: NAGVMQNPRHLVRRRGQEARLRCSPMKGHSHVYWYRQLPEEGLKFMVYLQKENIIDESGMPKERFSAEFPKEGPSILRIQQVVRGDSAAYFCASSPSSRADTQYFGPGTRLTVL.

The chain carries TRBV7-2 and TRBJ2-7, with D possibly TRBD1 on 6 matching bases. Trimming pared 2 bases from V and 1 base from J, leaving 12 bases between. The CDR3 is made up of 15 amino acids. CDR1 is SGHTA, CDR2 FQGNSA, per germline. The CDR3 loop reads CASSLSGGQSYEQYF. The CDR3 DNA reads TGTGCCAGCAGCTTATCTGGGGGCCAGTCCTACGAGCAGTACTTC.

The rearrangement uses TRBV6-5 and TRBJ2-2; no definite D call. CDR1 and CDR2 from the germline V gene are MNHEY and SVGAGI. Trimming left V 0 bases short and J 4 bases short, with 6 bases between. This CDR3 is 14 amino acids long. CDR3 loop: CASSYSGLTGELFF. The DNA of the CDR3 is TGTGCCAGCAGTTACTCAGGCCTCACCGGGGAGCTGTTTTTT.

This sequence joins TRBV18 and TRBJ2-2; D is uncertain. V dropped 3 bases and J dropped 7 bases, with 15 bases sitting between them. CDR3 length equals 15 residues. Per the germline V gene, CDR1 is KGHSH and CDR2 is LQKENI. CDR3 coding DNA: TGTGCCAGCTCACCCCAGGCCGGATTCGGCGGGGAGCTGTTTTTT. As protein: CASSPQAGFGGELFF.

This clone was detected only once. V usage is TRBV5-1 and J usage is TRBJ2-1; D uncertain. The V end was cut by 1 base, the J end by 0 bases, with 14 bases between. The CDR3 sequence is 17 residues long. CDR1 is SGHRS, CDR2 YFSETQ, per germline. In DNA form, the CDR3 reads TGCGCCAGCAGCTTGCCCCCGCTTTTCAGCTCCTACAATGAGCAGTTCTTC. Translation: CASSLPPLFSSYNEQFF.

V usage is TRBV4-1 and J usage is TRBJ2-1; no clear D gene. The CDR3 sequence is 16 residues long. Germline assignment: CDR1 MGHRA and CDR2 YSYEKL. Deletions cut 1 base from V and 1 base from J, with 11 bases between. The CDR3 region is CASSQVQALSYNEQFF. The CDR3 bases are TGCGCCAGCAGCCAAGTCCAGGCGTTATCCTACAATGAGCAGTTCTTC.

The V gene is TRBV29-1, the J gene TRBJ1-2; D is uncertain. The CDR3 loop spans 11 amino acids. Trimming shortened V by 7 bases and J by 4 bases, and 10 bases separated the two germline ends. Germline lookup yields CDR1 SQVTM and CDR2 ANQGSEA. The CDR3 sequence: CSGREAYGYTF. The CDR3 DNA sequence: TGCAGCGGGCGGGAAGCCTATGGCTACACCTTC.

The chain couples TRBV7-6 to TRBJ2-3; TRBD2 is a possible D gene (6 bases). Germline loops: CDR1 SGHVS, CDR2 FNYEAQ. The CDR3 spans 15 residues. The V end was cut by 0 bases, the J end by 0 bases, with 7 bases between. DNA of the CDR3: TGTGCCAGCAGCTTAGCGCTAGCGAGCACAGATACGCAGTATTTT. This encodes CASSLALASTDTQYF.